This T cell receptor beta chain was recovered during a study of beta chain features in type 1 diabetes. Expressed TCRB transcripts were sequenced, since all the RNA that had been isolated was reverse transcribed. TCRdb keeps only in-frame clones here, not all; method: immunoSEQ multiplex PCR. This sample has 310,000 or so clones; 14% to 15% occur once, and the top ten carry approximately 0.015%. From germline, CDR1 is MDHEN and CDR2 SYDVKM. Deletions cut 5 bases from V and 5 bases from J, with 16 bases between. The CDR3 runs 14 residues. This clone showed up just a few times. Its target is not known. General study points: Among all four CD4+ subsets, Type 1 diabetes patients had TCRB CDR3s that were moderately but significantly shorter.

Averaging around 120 mL, one heparinised blood draw was given by each donor. Purity above 95% was achieved in all sorted populations. This sequence was found in a young man with type 1 diabetes. What was sequenced was naive CD4+ T cells from blood. This chain joins TRBV28 and TRBJ2-7; D unclear. The CDR3 nucleotides read TGTGCCAGCAGTCCCCCATACCGTGGGCACGAGCAGTACTTC. Amino acid sequence: CASSPPYRGHEQYF.